This entry is about one T cell receptor beta chain. Measured with immunoSEQ multiplex PCR; TCRdb has only the in-frame clones, and not every one. This table has about 74,000 clones, about 83% appearing once. The sample belongs to a study of blood T cell repertoires in COVID-19. Study at large: In each case, the material was cDNA or gDNA derived from T cells, B-cell-depleted T cells, or PBMCs.

The TCR was taken from a man between 70 and 80 years old with acute or convalescent COVID-19. Sequenced input: peripheral blood.

The CDR3: CATGTPSGSPETQYF. DNA of the CDR3: TGTGCCACCGGAACTCCTAGCGGGAGTCCGGAGACCCAGTACTTC. The rearrangement joins TRBV24-1 to TRBJ2-5, with 10 bases fitting TRBD2. This CDR3 has 15 residues. In germline, CDR1 is KGHDR, CDR2 SFDVKD. V lost 9 bases, J lost 5 bases, and 11 bases stayed unmatched.